The 5 T cell receptor beta chains below come from one sample, sequenced in a study of CD8 T cells in Susac syndrome. Random hexamers were used to reverse transcribe the RNA input (about 0.5 to 1 ug). MiXCR was run by TCRdb on the immunoSEQ multiplex PCR reads, yielding one entry per CDR3 protein. This table has under 200,000 distinct CDR3 sequences, about 95% appearing once. The sequenced sample consisted of CD4+ T cells from PBMCs. These TCRs come from a human donor in good health.

This chain connects TRBV3-1 to TRBJ2-3; D is ambiguous. V lost 6 bases to trimming and J lost 2 bases, with 9 bases between them. The CDR3 spans 13 residues. Germline V CDR1 and CDR2: LGHDT, YNNKEL (reference sequence). This CDR3 reads CASSKDPTDTQYF. The CDR3 DNA reads as TGTGCCAGCAGTAAAGATCCCACAGATACGCAGTATTTT.

The rearrangement uses TRBV9 and TRBJ2-7; 10 bases agree with TRBD1. Germline V gives CDR1 SGDLS, CDR2 YYNGEE. Trimming took 0 bases from V and 6 from J; bases not matched to a gene: 9. This CDR3 is 16 amino acids long. The CDR3 nucleotides read TGTGCCAGCAGCGTAGAATGGGACAGGGGAGTTTCCGAGCAGTACTTC. Translation: CASSVEWDRGVSEQYF.

This chain uses TRBV6-6 with TRBJ2-1, with 7 bases fitting TRBD2. Looked up from germline, CDR1 is MNHNY and CDR2 is SVGAGI (reference sequence). The CDR3 has 14 amino acids. J was trimmed by 0 bases and V by 7 bases; bases with no gene match: 3. The CDR3 DNA reads TGTGCCAGCATCGGCGGGAGCTCCTACAATGAGCAGTTCTTC. Protein sequence: CASIGGSSYNEQFF.

This clonotype was detected only once. The chain has TRBV28 and TRBJ2-5; 8 bases are a match to TRBD1. The CDR3 loop spans 14 amino acids. CDR1 is MDHEN, CDR2 SYDVKM, per germline. The junction had 6 bases not matched to a gene; V was cut back by 6 bases and J by 3 bases. In nucleotides, the CDR3 is TGTGCCAGCAGCCGCCCGACAGGGGAAGAGACCCAGTACTTC. Protein: CASSRPTGEETQYF.

The chain recombines TRBV5-1 with TRBJ1-1; 8 bases map to TRBD1. Trimming took 5 bases from V and 4 from J; bases not matched to a gene: 4. Germline assignment: CDR1 SGHRS and CDR2 YFSETQ. CDR3 length equals 13 residues. The CDR3 protein is CASRLGQGTEAFF. The CDR3 nucleotides read TGCGCCAGCAGACTCGGACAGGGCACTGAAGCTTTCTTT.